Each of the 17 T cell receptor beta chains below was sequenced from the same sample in a study of siplizumab effects on memory and regulatory T cells. The repertoire was sequenced with immunoSEQ multiplex PCR; TCRdb's copy has only in-frame clones and lacks some. The sample consists of 90,000 to 120,000 clones, 91% of them appearing once. Sample: CD4+ T cells sorted from blood. The receptors come from a human donor in good health. Some clones in this sample may be carry-over from other donors' samples.

This chain uses TRBV2 with TRBJ1-5; no reliable D call. Germline lookup yields CDR1 SNHLY and CDR2 FYNNEI. Trimming stripped 2 bases from V and 6 bases from J, with 11 bases between. The CDR3 length is 14 residues. The CDR3 protein is CASSERSGIQPQHF. As DNA, the CDR3 is TGTGCCAGCAGTGAAAGGTCCGGGATTCAGCCCCAGCATTTT.

J is TRBJ2-3 and V is TRBV7-9; 8 bases match TRBD2. Trimming at V came to 1 base and at J to 0 bases, leaving 6 bases not matched to a gene. The germline gives CDR1 SEHNR, CDR2 FQNEAQ (reference sequence). This CDR3 has 17 amino acids. The CDR3 DNA reads as TGTGCCAGCAGCTTAGATTTAACTAGCGGTAGCACAGATACGCAGTATTTT. This sequence encodes CASSLDLTSGSTDTQYF. Full variable domain (outside the CDR3, taken from reference TRBV7-9 and TRBJ2-3): DTGVSQNPRHKITKRGQNVTFRCDPISEHNRLYWYRQTLGQGPEFLTYFQNEAQLEKSRLLSDRFSAERPKGSFSTLEIQRTEQGDSAMYLCASSLDLTSGSTDTQYFGPGTRLTVL.

This clone has only a few counts. The chain carries TRBV19 and TRBJ1-1, with D possibly being TRBD1 (6 bases). V lost 4 bases and J lost 3, with 12 bases in between. Looked up from germline, CDR1 is LNHDA and CDR2 is SQIVND (reference sequence). The CDR3 has 14 residues. For the CDR3, the DNA is TGTGCCAGTAGTACGACAGGCGGATACACTGAAGCTTTCTTT. This gives the protein CASSTTGGYTEAFF.

The chain employs TRBV9 and TRBJ2-7; D is ambiguous. Trimming took 0 bases from V and 2 from J, leaving 9 bases between them. The CDR3 runs 14 residues. CDR1 and CDR2 (germline): SGDLS, YYNGEE. The CDR3 DNA is TGTGCCAGCAGCGTAGAGGTGGGAACCTACGAGCAGTACTTC. It yields the protein CASSVEVGTYEQYF.

V and J are TRBV11-2 and TRBJ2-2, with 9 bases that match TRBD2. CDR3 length equals 16 residues. Germline V gene data show CDR1 as SGHAT and CDR2 as FQNNGV. Trimming cost V 4 bases and J 5 bases; bases outside gene matches: 8. The CDR3 DNA reads TGTGCCAGCAGCTCAAGACTAGCGGAGGGAACCGGGGAGCTGTTTTTT. Translated: CASSSRLAEGTGELFF.

The V call is TRBV5-8, the J call TRBJ2-4; 10 nucleotides match TRBD2. The CDR3 consists of 15 residues. Germline-derived CDR1 and CDR2 are SGHTS and YDEGEE. V shed 0 bases and J 9 bases; nucleotides not matched to a gene: 6. The CDR3 DNA follows: TGTGCCAGCAGCTTGGGAACAGCGGGAGGGGCCATTCAGTACTTC. Translating gives CASSLGTAGGAIQYF.

The V gene is TRBV6-1, the J gene TRBJ2-7, with D hard to call. CDR3 length equals 14 residues. Trimming pared 6 bases from V and 0 bases from J, leaving 12 bases between. Germline V gives CDR1 MNHNS, CDR2 SASEGT. The CDR3 nucleotides are TGTGCCAGCAGACTAACCGGGTTCTCCTACGAGCAGTACTTC. Its translation is CASRLTGFSYEQYF.

The chain is built from TRBV4-2 and TRBJ2-5; D gene ambiguous. The CDR3 length is 11 residues. The V end was cut by 8 bases, the J end by 3 bases, with 7 bases between. CDR1 is LGHNA, CDR2 YNFKEQ, per germline. The CDR3 reads CASRWEETQYF. As DNA, the CDR3 is TGTGCCAGCCGCTGGGAAGAGACCCAGTACTTC.

This clone was detected only once. This chain uses TRBV29-1 with TRBJ1-4; maybe TRBD1 (6 bases). V lost 0 bases, J lost 8 bases, and 16 bases lay in between. Germline values: CDR1 SQVTM, CDR2 ANQGSEA. CDR3 size: 15 residues. The CDR3 loop reads CSVEDRARGGEKLFF. CDR3 nucleotides: TGCAGCGTTGAAGATCGGGCCAGGGGTGGCGAAAAACTGTTTTTT.

This sequence joins TRBV7-8 and TRBJ2-7, with a possible D match to TRBD1 (5 bases). The V end was cut by 5 bases, the J end by 5 bases, with 19 bases between. The germline gives CDR1 SGHVS, CDR2 FQNEAQ. CDR3 size: 15 residues. The CDR3, as DNA: TGTGCCAGCAGCCCCGAAGGCAGGGCTAGAAACGAGCAGTACTTC. This sequence encodes CASSPEGRARNEQYF.

The rearrangement links TRBV7-2 to TRBJ2-3; TRBD2 agrees at 9 bases. The trim removed 5 bases at V and 2 bases at J, leaving 14 bases unmatched. This CDR3 region has 18 residues. CDR1 is SGHTA, CDR2 FQGNSA, per germline. CDR3 sequence (DNA): TGTGCCAGCAGCCACCGGGGCGGCGGCGGGAGGGCCACAGATACGCAGTATTTT. This sequence encodes CASSHRGGGGRATDTQYF.

In regard to this clone: Mismatch with germline at one junction end may stem from a read error. This chain connects TRBV28 to TRBJ1-5, with TRBD1 matching over 11 bases. This CDR3 region has 15 residues. CDR1 and CDR2 (germline): MDHEN, SYDVKM. The CDR3 loop reads CASSSRTGGNQPQHF. CDR3 in DNA: TGTGCCAGCAGTTCTCGGACAGGGGGCAACCAGCCCCAGCATTTT.

This chain connects TRBV18 to TRBJ2-5; D uncertain. Germline V gene data show CDR1 as KGHSH and CDR2 as LQKENI. With 3 bases removed from V and 5 bases from J, the gap between germline ends came to 13 bases. CDR3 length equals 14 residues. The CDR3 DNA reads as TGTGCCAGCTCACCCCCGGCAATCCCGGAGACCCAGTACTTC. This sequence encodes CASSPPAIPETQYF.

This clone was counted only a few times. This chain uses TRBV28 with TRBJ1-1, with D perhaps TRBD1 (5 bases). The CDR3 totals 13 residues. CDR1 and CDR2 from the germline V gene are MDHEN and SYDVKM. The germline V and J ends were trimmed by 5 bases and 3 bases, with 10 bases remaining between them. CDR3 nucleotides: TGTGCCAGCAGTATAACCAGGGACACTGAAGCTTTCTTT. Its protein product is CASSITRDTEAFF.

V usage is TRBV6-6 and J usage is TRBJ2-3, with D possibly being TRBD1 or TRBD2 (5 bases each). This CDR3 spans 14 amino acids. Germline CDR1 reads MNHNY; CDR2 reads SVGAGI (reference sequence). V was shortened by 6 bases and J by 4 bases, with 14 bases between the two germline ends. The CDR3 nucleotides read TGTGCCAGCAGCCTCGGGACCTTGTCAGATACGCAGTATTTT. This gives the protein CASSLGTLSDTQYF.

The V and J genes are TRBV7-9 and TRBJ1-1, with D unclear. The V gene's germline CDR1 is SEHNR and CDR2 FQNEAQ (reference sequence). The CDR3 runs 15 residues. V was trimmed by 3 bases and J by 4 bases, leaving 15 bases between them. CDR3 in amino acids: CASSLGETLITEAFF. Here the CDR3 DNA reads TGTGCCAGCAGCTTGGGCGAGACCTTAATCACTGAAGCTTTCTTT.

The chain links TRBV6-5 to TRBJ2-3; perhaps TRBD2 as D (6 bases). The CDR3 has 14 amino acids. CDR1 is MNHEY and CDR2 is SVGAGI in the germline V gene. V lost 6 bases and J lost 5, with 15 bases in between. The CDR3 region is CASRRDAGIDTQYF. CDR3 coding DNA: TGTGCCAGCAGACGGGACGCGGGAATAGATACGCAGTATTTT.